Sequencing of this TCR beta chain was carried out in a study of shared clonotypes between healthy human individuals. Clones were sequenced by immunoSEQ multiplex PCR, and TCRdb holds only the in-frame ones, with some missing. The data show millions of clones, approximately 94% seen once. CD45RO negativity and positive selection for CCR7 defined naive CD8 cells, a population that excluded terminally differentiated effector memory CD45RA+ cells. This receptor was identified in a man between 18 and 29 years old in good health. Some clones in this sample may be carry-over from other donors' samples. The specimen was naive CD8+ T cells from PBMCs.

The CDR3 nucleotides read TGTGCCAGCAGTGAGCGGGCTCGATGGGGGGTTGAGCAGTTCTTC. It specifies CASSERARWGVEQFF. This chain links TRBV6-1 with TRBJ2-1, with D possibly matching TRBD2 (6 bases). Per the germline V gene, CDR1 is MNHNS and CDR2 is SASEGT. The CDR3 covers 15 residues. Trimming cost V 3 bases and J 9 bases, with 18 bases left between them.